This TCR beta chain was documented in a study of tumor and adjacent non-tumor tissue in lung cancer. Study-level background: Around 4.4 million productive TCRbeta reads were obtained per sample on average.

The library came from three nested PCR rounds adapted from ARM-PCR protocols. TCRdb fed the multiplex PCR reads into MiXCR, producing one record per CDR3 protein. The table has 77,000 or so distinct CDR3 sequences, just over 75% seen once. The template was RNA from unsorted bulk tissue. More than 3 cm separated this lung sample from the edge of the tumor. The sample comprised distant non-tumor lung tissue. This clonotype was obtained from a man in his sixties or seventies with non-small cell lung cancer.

CDR3 nucleotide sequence: TGTGCCAGCAGCTCCAAACAGGCGGTGAACTACAATGAGCAGTTCTTC. It translates to CASSSKQAVNYNEQFF. This chain joins TRBV7-8 and TRBJ2-1, with D possibly TRBD1 on 5 matching bases. The CDR3 is 16 residues long. CDR1 is SGHVS and CDR2 is FQNEAQ in the germline V gene. V was pared by 4 bases and J by 3 bases, with 16 bases between.